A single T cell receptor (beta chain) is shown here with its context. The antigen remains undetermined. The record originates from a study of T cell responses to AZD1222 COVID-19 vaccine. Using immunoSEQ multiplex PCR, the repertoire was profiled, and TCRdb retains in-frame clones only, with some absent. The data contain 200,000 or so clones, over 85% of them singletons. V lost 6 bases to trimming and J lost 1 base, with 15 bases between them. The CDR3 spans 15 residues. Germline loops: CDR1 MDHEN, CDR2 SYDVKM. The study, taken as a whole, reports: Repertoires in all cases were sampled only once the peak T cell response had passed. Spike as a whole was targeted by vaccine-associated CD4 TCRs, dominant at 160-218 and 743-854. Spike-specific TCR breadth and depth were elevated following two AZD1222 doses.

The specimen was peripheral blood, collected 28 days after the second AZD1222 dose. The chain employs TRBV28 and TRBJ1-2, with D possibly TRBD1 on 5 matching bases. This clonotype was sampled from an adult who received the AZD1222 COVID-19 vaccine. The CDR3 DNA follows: TGTGCCAGCAGCTCGGTCGAGGGGAATAACTATGGCTACACCTTC. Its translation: CASSSVEGNNYGYTF.